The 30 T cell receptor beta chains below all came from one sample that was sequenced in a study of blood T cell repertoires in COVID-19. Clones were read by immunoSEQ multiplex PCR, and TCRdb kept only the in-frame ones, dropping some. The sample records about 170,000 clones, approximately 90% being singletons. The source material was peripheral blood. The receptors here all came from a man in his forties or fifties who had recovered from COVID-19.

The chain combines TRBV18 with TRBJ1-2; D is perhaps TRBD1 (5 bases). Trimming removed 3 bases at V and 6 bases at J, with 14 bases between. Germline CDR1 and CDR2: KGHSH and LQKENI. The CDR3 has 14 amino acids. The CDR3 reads CASSPSGMVDGYTF. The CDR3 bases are TGTGCCAGCTCACCGTCAGGGATGGTGGATGGCTACACCTTC.

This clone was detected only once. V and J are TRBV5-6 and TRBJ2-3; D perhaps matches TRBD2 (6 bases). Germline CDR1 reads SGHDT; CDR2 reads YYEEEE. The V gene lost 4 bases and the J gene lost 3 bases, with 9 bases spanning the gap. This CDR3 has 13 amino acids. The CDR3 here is CASSARGTDTQYF. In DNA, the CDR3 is TGTGCCAGCAGCGCCCGGGGGACAGATACGCAGTATTTT.

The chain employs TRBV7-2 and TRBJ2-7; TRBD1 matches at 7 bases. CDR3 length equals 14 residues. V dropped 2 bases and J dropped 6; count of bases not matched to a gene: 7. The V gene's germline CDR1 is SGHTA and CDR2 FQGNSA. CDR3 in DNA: TGTGCCAGCAGCTTATCCGAAAGGGGGCTCGAGCAGTACTTC. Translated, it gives CASSLSERGLEQYF.

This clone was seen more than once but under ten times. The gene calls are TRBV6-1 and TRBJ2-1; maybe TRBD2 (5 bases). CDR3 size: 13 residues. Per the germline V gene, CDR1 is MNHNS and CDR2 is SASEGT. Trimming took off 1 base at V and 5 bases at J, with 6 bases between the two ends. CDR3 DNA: TGTGCCAGCAGTGAAGAGGAGGACAATGAGCAGTTCTTC. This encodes CASSEEEDNEQFF.

CDR3 in amino acids: CASSLDRGAGRDTQYF. CDR3 nucleotides: TGTGCCAGCAGCTTAGACAGGGGGGCAGGTAGAGATACGCAGTATTTT. This chain links TRBV11-2 with TRBJ2-3, with D possibly TRBD1 on 7 matching bases. The germline V gene encodes CDR1 SGHAT and CDR2 FQNNGV. The CDR3 consists of 16 residues. Trimming left V 0 bases short and J 5 bases short, with 15 bases between.

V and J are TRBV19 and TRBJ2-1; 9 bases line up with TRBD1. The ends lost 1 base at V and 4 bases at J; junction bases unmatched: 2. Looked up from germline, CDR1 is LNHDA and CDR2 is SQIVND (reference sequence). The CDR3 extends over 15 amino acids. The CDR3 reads CASSIVGTGYNEQFF. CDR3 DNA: TGTGCCAGTAGTATAGTGGGGACAGGGTACAATGAGCAGTTCTTC.

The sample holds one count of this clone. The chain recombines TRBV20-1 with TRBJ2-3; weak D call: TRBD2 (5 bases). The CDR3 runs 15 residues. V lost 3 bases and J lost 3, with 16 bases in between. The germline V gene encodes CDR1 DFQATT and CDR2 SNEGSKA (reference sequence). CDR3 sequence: CSASPPLRETDTQYF. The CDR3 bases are TGCAGTGCTAGTCCCCCGCTAAGGGAGACAGATACGCAGTATTTT.

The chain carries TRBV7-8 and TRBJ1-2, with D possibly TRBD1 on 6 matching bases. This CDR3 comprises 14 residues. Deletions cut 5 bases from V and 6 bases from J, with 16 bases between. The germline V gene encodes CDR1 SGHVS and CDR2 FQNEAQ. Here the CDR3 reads CASSPNTGIDGYTF. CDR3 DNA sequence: TGTGCCAGCAGCCCCAACACAGGGATCGATGGCTACACCTTC.

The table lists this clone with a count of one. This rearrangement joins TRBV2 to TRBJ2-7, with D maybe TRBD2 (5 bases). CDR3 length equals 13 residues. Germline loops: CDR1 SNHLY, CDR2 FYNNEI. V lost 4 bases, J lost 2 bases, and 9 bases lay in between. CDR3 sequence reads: CASSAGMPYEQYF. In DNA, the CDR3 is TGTGCCAGCAGTGCCGGGATGCCCTACGAGCAGTACTTC.

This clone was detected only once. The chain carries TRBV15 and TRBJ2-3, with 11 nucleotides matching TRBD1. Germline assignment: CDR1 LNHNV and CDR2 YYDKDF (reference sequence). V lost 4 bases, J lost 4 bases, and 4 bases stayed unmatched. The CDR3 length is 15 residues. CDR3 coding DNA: TGTGCCACCAGCAATCCGGGACAGGGGGCAGATACGCAGTATTTT. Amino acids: CATSNPGQGADTQYF.

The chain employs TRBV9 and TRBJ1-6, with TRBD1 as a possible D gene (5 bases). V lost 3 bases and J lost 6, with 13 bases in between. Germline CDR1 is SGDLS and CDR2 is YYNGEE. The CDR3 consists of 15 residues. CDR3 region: CASSAGARFNSPLHF. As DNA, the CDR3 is TGTGCCAGCAGCGCTGGGGCGCGTTTTAATTCACCCCTCCACTTT.

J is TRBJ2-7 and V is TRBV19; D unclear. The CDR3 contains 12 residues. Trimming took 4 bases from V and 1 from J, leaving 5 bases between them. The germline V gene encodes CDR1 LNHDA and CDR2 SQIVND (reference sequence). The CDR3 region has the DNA TGTGCCAGTAGTACAGTATCCTACGAGCAGTACTTC. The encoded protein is CASSTVSYEQYF.

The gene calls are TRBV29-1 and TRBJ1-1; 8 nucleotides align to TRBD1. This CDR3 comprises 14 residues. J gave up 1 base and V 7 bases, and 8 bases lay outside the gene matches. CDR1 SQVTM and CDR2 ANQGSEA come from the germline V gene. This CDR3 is CSGADRVRNTEAFF. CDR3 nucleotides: TGCAGCGGGGCGGACAGGGTACGGAACACTGAAGCTTTCTTT.

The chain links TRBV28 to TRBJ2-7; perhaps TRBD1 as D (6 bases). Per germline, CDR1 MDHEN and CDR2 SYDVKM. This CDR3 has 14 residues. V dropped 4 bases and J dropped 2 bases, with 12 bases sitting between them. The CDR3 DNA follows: TGTGCCAGCAGTTCCCCGTCAGGGGCCTACGAGCAGTACTTC. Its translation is CASSSPSGAYEQYF. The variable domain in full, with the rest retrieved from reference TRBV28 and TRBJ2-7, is DVKVTQSSRYLVKRTGEKVFLECVQDMDHENMFWYRQDPGLGLRLIYFSYDVKMKEKGDIPEGYSVSREKKERFSLILESASTNQTSMYLCASSSPSGAYEQYFGPGTRLTVT.

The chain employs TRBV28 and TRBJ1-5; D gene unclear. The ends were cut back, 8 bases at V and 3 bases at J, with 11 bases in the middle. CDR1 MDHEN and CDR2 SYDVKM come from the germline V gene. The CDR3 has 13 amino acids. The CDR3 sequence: CASGSGFNQPQHF. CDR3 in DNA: TGTGCCAGCGGATCGGGTTTCAATCAGCCCCAGCATTTT. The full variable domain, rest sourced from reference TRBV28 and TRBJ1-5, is DVKVTQSSRYLVKRTGEKVFLECVQDMDHENMFWYRQDPGLGLRLIYFSYDVKMKEKGDIPEGYSVSREKKERFSLILESASTNQTSMYLCASGSGFNQPQHFGDGTRLSIL.

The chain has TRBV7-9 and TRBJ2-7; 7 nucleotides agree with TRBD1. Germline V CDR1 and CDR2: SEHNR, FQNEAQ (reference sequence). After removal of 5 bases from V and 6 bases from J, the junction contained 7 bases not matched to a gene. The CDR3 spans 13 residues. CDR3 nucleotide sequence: TGTGCCAGCAGCCAGGGACAGTTTGGCGAGCAGTACTTC. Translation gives CASSQGQFGEQYF.

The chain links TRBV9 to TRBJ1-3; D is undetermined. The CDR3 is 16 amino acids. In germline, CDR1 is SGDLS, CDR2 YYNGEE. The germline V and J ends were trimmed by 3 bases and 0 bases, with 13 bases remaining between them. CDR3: CASSGTGRSSGNTIYF. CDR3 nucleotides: TGTGCCAGCAGCGGGACTGGGAGAAGCTCTGGAAACACCATATATTTT.

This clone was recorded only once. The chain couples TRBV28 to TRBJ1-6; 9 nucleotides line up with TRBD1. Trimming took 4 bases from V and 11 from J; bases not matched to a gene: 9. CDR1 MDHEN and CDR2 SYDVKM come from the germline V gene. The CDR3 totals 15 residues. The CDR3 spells CASSSRGQGGTPLHF. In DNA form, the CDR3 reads TGTGCCAGCAGTTCCCGGGGACAGGGTGGAACACCCCTCCACTTT.

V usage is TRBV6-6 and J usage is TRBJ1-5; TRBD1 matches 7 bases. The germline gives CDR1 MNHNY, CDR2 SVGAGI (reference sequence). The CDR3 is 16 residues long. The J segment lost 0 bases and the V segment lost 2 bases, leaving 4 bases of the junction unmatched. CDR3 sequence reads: CASSYRDSYSNQPQHF. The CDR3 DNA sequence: TGTGCCAGCAGTTACAGGGACAGTTATAGCAATCAGCCCCAGCATTTT.

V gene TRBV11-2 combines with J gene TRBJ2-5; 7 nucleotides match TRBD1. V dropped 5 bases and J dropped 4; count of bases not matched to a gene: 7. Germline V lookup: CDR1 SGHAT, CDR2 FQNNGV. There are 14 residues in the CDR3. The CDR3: CASSPHSGGETQYF. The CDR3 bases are TGTGCCAGCAGCCCCCATTCAGGGGGAGAGACCCAGTACTTC.

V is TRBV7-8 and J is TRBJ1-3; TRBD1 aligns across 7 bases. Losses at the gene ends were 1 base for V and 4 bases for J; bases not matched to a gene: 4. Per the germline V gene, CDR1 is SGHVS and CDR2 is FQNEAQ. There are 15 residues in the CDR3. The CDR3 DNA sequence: TGTGCCAGCAGCTTAGAGAGGGGGCTAGGAAACACCATATATTTT. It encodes CASSLERGLGNTIYF.

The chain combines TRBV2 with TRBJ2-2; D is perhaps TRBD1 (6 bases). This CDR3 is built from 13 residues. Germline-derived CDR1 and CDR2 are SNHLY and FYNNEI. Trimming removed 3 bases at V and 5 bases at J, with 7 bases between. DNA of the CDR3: TGTGCCAGCAGTGAGAGGGGGACCGGGGAGCTGTTTTTT. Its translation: CASSERGTGELFF.

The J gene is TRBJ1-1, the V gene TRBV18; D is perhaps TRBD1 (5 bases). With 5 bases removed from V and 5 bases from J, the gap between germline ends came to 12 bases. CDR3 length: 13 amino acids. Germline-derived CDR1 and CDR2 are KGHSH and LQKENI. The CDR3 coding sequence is TGTGCCAGCTCAGATCTAGGGGTAACTGAAGCTTTCTTT. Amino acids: CASSDLGVTEAFF.

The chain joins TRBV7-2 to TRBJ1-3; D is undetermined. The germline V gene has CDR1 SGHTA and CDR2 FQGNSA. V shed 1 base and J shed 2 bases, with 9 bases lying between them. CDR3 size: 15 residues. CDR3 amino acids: CASSLDRSPGNTIYF. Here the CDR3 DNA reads TGTGCCAGCAGCTTAGATCGGAGCCCTGGAAACACCATATATTTT.

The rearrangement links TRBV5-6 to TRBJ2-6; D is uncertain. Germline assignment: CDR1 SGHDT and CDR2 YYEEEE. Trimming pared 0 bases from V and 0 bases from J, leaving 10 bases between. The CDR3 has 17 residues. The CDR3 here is CASSLGAWPSGANVLTF. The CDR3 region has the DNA TGTGCCAGCAGCTTGGGGGCTTGGCCCTCTGGGGCCAACGTCCTGACTTTC.

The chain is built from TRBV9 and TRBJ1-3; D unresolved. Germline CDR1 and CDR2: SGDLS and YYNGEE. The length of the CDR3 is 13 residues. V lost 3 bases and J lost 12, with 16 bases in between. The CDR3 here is CASSDRLGFGIYF. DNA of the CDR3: TGTGCCAGCAGCGATCGACTTGGCTTCGGCATATATTTT.

CDR3 sequence (DNA): TGTGCCAGGAACTGGGGGAACTTAATCCTCAACAGGGGGATCCCTAGCACAGATACGCAGTATTTT. Translation gives CARNWGNLILNRGIPSTDTQYF. The chain couples TRBV19 to TRBJ2-3, with 8 bases lining up with TRBD1. The junction had 29 bases not matched to a gene; V was cut back by 9 bases and J by 0 bases. Germline CDR1 LNHDA, CDR2 SQIVND (reference sequence). The CDR3 sequence is 22 residues long.

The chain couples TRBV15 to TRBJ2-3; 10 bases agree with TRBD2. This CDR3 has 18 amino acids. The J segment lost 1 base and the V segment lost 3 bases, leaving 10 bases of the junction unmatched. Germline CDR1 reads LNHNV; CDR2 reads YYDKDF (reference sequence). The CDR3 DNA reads TGTGCCACCAGCAGGGGGGGTCTTGGGACTAGCGGCACAGATACGCAGTATTTT. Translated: CATSRGGLGTSGTDTQYF.

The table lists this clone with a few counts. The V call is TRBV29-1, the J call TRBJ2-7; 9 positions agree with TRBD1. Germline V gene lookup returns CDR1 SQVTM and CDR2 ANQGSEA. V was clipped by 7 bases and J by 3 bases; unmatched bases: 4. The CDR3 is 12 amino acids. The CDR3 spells CSGGTGIYEQYF. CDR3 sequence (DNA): TGCAGCGGTGGGACAGGGATCTACGAGCAGTACTTC.

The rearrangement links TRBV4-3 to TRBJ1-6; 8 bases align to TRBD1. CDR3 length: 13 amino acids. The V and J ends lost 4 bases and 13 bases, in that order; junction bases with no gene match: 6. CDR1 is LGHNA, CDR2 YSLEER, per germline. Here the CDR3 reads CASSPDRAEPLHF. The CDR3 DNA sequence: TGCGCCAGCAGCCCGGACAGGGCAGAGCCCCTCCACTTT.